This TCR beta chain was captured by sequencing in a study of T cells in Graves' hyperthyroidism and ophthalmopathy. Study at large: Sampling of peripheral blood happened at initial diagnosis, prior to any treatment.

This clonotype came up many times. Per the germline V gene, CDR1 is SGHRS and CDR2 is YFSETQ. The germline V and J ends were trimmed by 2 bases and 0 bases, with 11 bases remaining between them. The CDR3 contains 15 residues. The source material, RNA transcripts, was used to amplify TCR beta CDR3 regions. The study used the HTBI primer set for a first-round RT-PCR of the TCR CDR3. MiXCR was run by TCRdb on the multiplex PCR reads, yielding one entry per CDR3 protein. The sample yields about 480,000 distinct CDR3 sequences, 13% to 15% seen once. Each diagnosis drew on symptoms, thyroxine, TRAb, thyroid ultrasound and orbital computed tomography findings.

The V gene is TRBV5-1, the J gene TRBJ1-1; D is unclear. The clonotype was recovered from a woman younger than 35 with Graves' hyperthyroidism. Material for sequencing was blood. The CDR3 loop reads CASSFGDSMNTEAFF. CDR3 coding DNA: TGCGCCAGCAGCTTCGGGGATAGCATGAACACTGAAGCTTTCTTT.